This passage covers 25 T cell receptor beta chains from one sample sequenced in a study of T cells in Graves' hyperthyroidism and ophthalmopathy. Amplification yielded TCR beta CDR3 regions, with RNA transcripts as the source. In the first-round RT-PCR of the TCR CDR3, the HTBI primer set was used. TCRdb redid the calling of the multiplex PCR reads with MiXCR, one entry per CDR3 protein. The sample records around 350,000 distinct CDR3 sequences, about a fifth being singletons. Material for sequencing was blood. These receptors originate from a young woman with Graves' hyperthyroidism.

This clonotype appeared many times. V is TRBV6-5 and J is TRBJ2-5, with TRBD2 matching over 7 bases. This CDR3 is built from 13 residues. CDR1 and CDR2 (germline): MNHEY, SVGAGI. V shed 8 bases, J shed 5 bases, and the junction held 8 bases outside the gene matches. The CDR3 loop is CASGNLGGETQYF. DNA for the CDR3: TGTGCCAGCGGTAATCTCGGGGGGGAGACCCAGTACTTC.

Many counts were recorded for this clonotype. J is TRBJ2-7 and V is TRBV20-1; D may match TRBD1 or TRBD2 (5 bases each). The CDR3 totals 19 residues. Per germline, CDR1 DFQATT and CDR2 SNEGSKA (reference sequence). V dropped 4 bases and J dropped 0 bases, with 28 bases sitting between them. The CDR3 nucleotides read TGCAGTGCTAAACACCTAATCCTTCCCGGGACGTTTCCCTCCTACGAGCAGTACTTC. This encodes CSAKHLILPGTFPSYEQYF.

The chain has TRBV12-3 or TRBV12-4 and TRBJ1-1; D is unresolved. The V end lost 6 bases, the J end lost 2 bases, and 13 bases lay between the germline ends. The CDR3 spans 14 residues. The CDR3 loop is CASSPPTPNTEAFF. The DNA of the CDR3 is TGTGCCAGCAGCCCACCGACACCAAACACTGAAGCTTTCTTT.

This clonotype has a count of ten or more. V and J are TRBV5-1 and TRBJ1-5; D perhaps matches TRBD1 (6 bases). This CDR3 comprises 18 residues. The germline V gene encodes CDR1 SGHRS and CDR2 YFSETQ. V was cut by 3 bases and J by 1 base, with 20 bases left in between. For the CDR3, the DNA is TGCGCCAGCAGCTGGGGGCCTGACAGTCGTGGGAGCAATCAGCCCCAGCATTTT. It yields the protein CASSWGPDSRGSNQPQHF. Variable domain in full (rest from reference TRBV5-1 and TRBJ1-5): KAGVTQTPRYLIKTRGQQVTLSCSPISGHRSVSWYQQTPGQGLQFLFEYFSETQRNKGNFPGRFSGRQFSNSRSEMNVSTLELGDSALYLCASSWGPDSRGSNQPQHFGDGTRLSIL.

This sequence joins TRBV11-2 and TRBJ2-7; 9 nucleotides agree with TRBD1. Germline assignment: CDR1 SGHAT and CDR2 FQNNGV. The CDR3 sequence is 16 residues long. J lost 9 bases, V lost 3 bases, and 15 bases had no gene match. CDR3 DNA: TGTGCCAGCAGCTTTCAGTTAACAGGGGGCTCTGGGGGGCAGTACTTC. Protein product: CASSFQLTGGSGGQYF.

This clonotype was counted many times. The chain has TRBV7-3 and TRBJ1-1; 7 positions agree with TRBD1. The V segment lost 0 bases and the J segment 1 base; nucleotides outside the gene matches: 2. The CDR3 length is 15 residues. Germline CDR1 and CDR2: SGHTA and FQGTGA. The chain's CDR3 is CASSLTGTENTEAFF. CDR3 in DNA: TGTGCCAGCAGCTTAACGGGGACAGAGAACACTGAAGCTTTCTTT.

This clonotype was found many times. The chain has TRBV4-1 and TRBJ1-1, with no clear D. The CDR3 is made up of 17 amino acids. Germline CDR1 and CDR2: MGHRA and YSYEKL. Trimming left V 1 base short and J 0 bases short, with 15 bases between. The CDR3 spells CASSQGSRGFVNTEAFF. In DNA, the CDR3 is TGCGCCAGCAGCCAAGGATCTAGAGGGTTTGTGAACACTGAAGCTTTCTTT.

This clonotype occurred many times. The chain uses TRBV9 and TRBJ1-3; D uncertain. This CDR3 is built from 15 residues. Per germline, CDR1 SGDLS and CDR2 YYNGEE. V was pared by 0 bases and J by 0 bases, with 7 bases between. The CDR3 protein is CASSVDRVSGNTIYF. CDR3 DNA sequence: TGTGCCAGCAGCGTAGACAGAGTCTCTGGAAACACCATATATTTT.

This clonotype has at least ten counts. The J gene is TRBJ2-4, the V gene TRBV6-1; D not certain. This CDR3 contains 13 residues. Germline lookup yields CDR1 MNHNS and CDR2 SASEGT. Trimming took 1 base from V and 12 from J, leaving 13 bases between them. CDR3 bases: TGTGCCAGCAGTGAAGGGACGGTGCAAACTCAGTACTTC. Translation: CASSEGTVQTQYF.

This clonotype was detected ten times or more. The chain employs TRBV29-1 and TRBJ1-2; D gene ambiguous. Germline CDR1 reads SQVTM; CDR2 reads ANQGSEA. CDR3 length equals 14 residues. The V end lost 4 bases, the J end lost 2 bases, and 14 bases lay between the germline ends. CDR3 nucleotide sequence: TGCAGCGTTGGGGGAGGCCCGGGCAACTATGGCTACACCTTC. Translating gives CSVGGGPGNYGYTF.

This clonotype showed up just a few times. The CDR3 DNA is TGCGCCAGCAGCTCGGGGGCCACACCGGGACAGGGTCAAGAGACCCAGTACTTC. Translating it yields CASSSGATPGQGQETQYF. The V gene is TRBV5-1, the J gene TRBJ2-5; 9 nucleotides align to TRBD1. In germline, CDR1 is SGHRS, CDR2 YFSETQ. This CDR3 has 18 amino acids. The V segment lost 3 bases and the J segment 2 bases; nucleotides outside the gene matches: 14.

This clonotype showed up many times. The chain combines TRBV11-2 with TRBJ2-4; D gene unclear. The ends were cut back, 4 bases at V and 10 bases at J, with 11 bases in the middle. This CDR3 is built from 12 residues. The V gene's germline CDR1 is SGHAT and CDR2 FQNNGV. CDR3: CASSYPVGIQYF. The CDR3 DNA follows: TGTGCCAGCAGCTACCCGGTCGGGATTCAGTACTTC.

The chain couples TRBV11-2 to TRBJ1-1; no reliable D call. This CDR3 region has 13 residues. Trimming took off 4 bases at V and 5 bases at J, with 11 bases between the two ends. Germline V gene lookup returns CDR1 SGHAT and CDR2 FQNNGV. CDR3 residues: CASSSEMWTEAFF. Here the CDR3 DNA reads TGTGCCAGCAGCTCAGAAATGTGGACTGAAGCTTTCTTT.

This clonotype occurred a few times. The genes are TRBV5-1 and TRBJ2-2, with D tentatively TRBD1 (6 bases). The CDR3 totals 15 residues. CDR1 is SGHRS, CDR2 YFSETQ, per germline. V lost 4 bases and J 6 bases, leaving 16 bases between the germline ends. The CDR3 bases are TGCGCCAGCAGCCCCGACAGGACCGGCGCCGGGGAGCTGTTTTTT. Amino acid sequence: CASSPDRTGAGELFF.

This clonotype occurred many times. This rearrangement joins TRBV6-1 to TRBJ1-1; 9 nucleotides agree with TRBD1. Looked up from germline, CDR1 is MNHNS and CDR2 is SASEGT. The V gene end was trimmed by 8 bases and the J gene end by 4 bases; junction bases not matched to a gene: 8. This CDR3 is 14 amino acids long. Here the CDR3 reads CASRLDRGGTEAFF. The CDR3 DNA follows: TGTGCCAGCCGACTGGACAGGGGAGGCACTGAAGCTTTCTTT.

Details on this clonotype: A read error may be the cause here, since a much bigger clone is one base away. The rearrangement links TRBV2 to TRBJ2-7; 7 nucleotides line up with TRBD1. Unmatched junction bases numbered 12, after V lost 3 bases and J lost 1 base. CDR1 is SNHLY, CDR2 FYNNEI, per germline. The CDR3 spans 17 residues. Written as DNA, the CDR3 is TGTGCCAGCAGTGACGAGTTTGGACAGGCTAAATCCTACGAGCAGTACGTC. Its translation: CASSDEFGQAKSYEQYV.

This clonotype was counted at least ten times. The J gene is TRBJ1-5, the V gene TRBV6-1, with D possibly being TRBD1 (6 bases). The germline V gene encodes CDR1 MNHNS and CDR2 SASEGT. Trimming shortened V by 7 bases and J by 0 bases, and 10 bases separated the two germline ends. The CDR3 has 14 residues. CDR3 DNA: TGTGCCAGCACCTTGGACAGTAGCAATCAGCCCCAGCATTTT. Amino acids: CASTLDSSNQPQHF.

This clonotype has a count of ten or more. The chain is built from TRBV4-1 and TRBJ2-7; D unclear. The CDR3 totals 13 residues. Germline values: CDR1 MGHRA, CDR2 YSYEKL. Trimming took off 2 bases at V and 3 bases at J, with 8 bases between the two ends. In nucleotides, the CDR3 is TGCGCCAGCAGCCAACTATATGGCTACGAGCAGTACTTC. It specifies CASSQLYGYEQYF.

The table lists this clonotype with a few counts. The chain employs TRBV7-3 and TRBJ1-5, with TRBD1 matching over 10 bases. The CDR3 totals 15 residues. V was clipped by 5 bases and J by 6 bases; unmatched bases: 7. Germline V CDR1 and CDR2: SGHTA, FQGTGA. The CDR3 DNA sequence: TGTGCCAGCAGCCTGACAGGGGGCGAAGGTCAGCCCCAGCATTTT. Amino acid sequence: CASSLTGGEGQPQHF.

CDR3 nucleotide sequence: TGCGCCAGCAGCCCAGACAGGGGGGGCTCTGGAAACACCATATATTTT. The encoded protein is CASSPDRGGSGNTIYF. V and J are TRBV4-1 and TRBJ1-3, with TRBD1 matching 9 bases. This CDR3 contains 16 residues. The ends lost 4 bases at V and 0 bases at J; junction bases unmatched: 4. The germline CDR1 and CDR2 sequences are MGHRA and YSYEKL.

This clonotype was seen ten or more times. The chain employs TRBV6-1 and TRBJ2-7; D gene uncertain. Trimming took 3 bases from V and 4 from J, leaving 16 bases between them. Germline values: CDR1 MNHNS, CDR2 SASEGT. The CDR3 covers 15 residues. The CDR3 loop is CASSDRRVKMYEQYF. In DNA form, the CDR3 reads TGTGCCAGCAGTGACCGTCGGGTGAAAATGTACGAGCAGTACTTC.

This clonotype was counted at least ten times. The chain carries TRBV12-3 or TRBV12-4 and TRBJ2-5; 12 bases fit TRBD2. The trim removed 6 bases at V and 5 bases at J, leaving 10 bases unmatched. This CDR3 is built from 16 residues. CDR3 sequence reads: CASSHPSGGAEETQYF. CDR3 nucleotides: TGTGCCAGCAGCCATCCTAGCGGGGGGGCGGAGGAGACCCAGTACTTC.

Ten or more counts support this clonotype. The rearrangement uses TRBV4-1 and TRBJ1-1, with D uncertain. Germline V gene data show CDR1 as MGHRA and CDR2 as YSYEKL. Trimming removed 3 bases at V and 12 bases at J, with 17 bases between. The CDR3 is 13 amino acids. The CDR3 is CASSQGTRRRSFF. DNA for the CDR3: TGCGCCAGCAGCCAGGGAACCAGGCGGAGGTCTTTCTTT.

There are a few counts of this clonotype. This chain uses TRBV5-1 with TRBJ1-1, with 9 bases lining up with TRBD1. J gave up 3 bases and V 0 bases, and 9 bases lay outside the gene matches. The germline CDR1 and CDR2 sequences are SGHRS and YFSETQ. This CDR3 spans 17 amino acids. In nucleotides, the CDR3 is TGCGCCAGCAGCTTGGCGGGACCGGGACAGGGAGACACTGAAGCTTTCTTT. Residues: CASSLAGPGQGDTEAFF.

The table lists this clonotype with many counts. The chain is built from TRBV28 and TRBJ2-7; maybe TRBD1 (5 bases). Trimming took off 6 bases at V and 6 bases at J, with 6 bases between the two ends. Looked up from germline, CDR1 is MDHEN and CDR2 is SYDVKM. This CDR3 is built from 10 residues. This chain's CDR3 is CASRGAEQYF. CDR3 nucleotides: TGTGCCAGCAGAGGGGCCGAGCAGTACTTC.